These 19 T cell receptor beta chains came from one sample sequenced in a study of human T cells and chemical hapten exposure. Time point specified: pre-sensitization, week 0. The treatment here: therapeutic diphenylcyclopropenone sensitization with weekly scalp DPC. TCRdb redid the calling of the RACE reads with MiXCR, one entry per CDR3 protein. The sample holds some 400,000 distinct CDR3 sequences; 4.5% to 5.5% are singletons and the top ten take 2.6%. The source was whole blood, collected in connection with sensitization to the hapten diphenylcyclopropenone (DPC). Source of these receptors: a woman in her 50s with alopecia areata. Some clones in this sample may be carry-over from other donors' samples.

The CDR3 spells CASSHGVEGTNEKLFF. As DNA, the CDR3 is TGTGCCAGCAGCCACGGTGTAGAGGGAACTAATGAAAAACTGTTTTTT. The chain joins TRBV3-1 to TRBJ1-4; D unresolved. The germline V gene encodes CDR1 LGHDT and CDR2 YNNKEL (reference sequence). The CDR3 sequence is 16 residues long. V was cut by 3 bases and J by 1 base, with 12 bases left in between. The full variable domain, with the rest looked up from reference TRBV3-1 and TRBJ1-4, is DTAVSQTPKYLVTQMGNDKSIKCEQNLGHDTMYWYKQDSKKFLKIMFSYNNKELIINETVPNRFSPKSPDKAHLNLHINSLELGDSAVYFCASSHGVEGTNEKLFFGSGTQLSVL.

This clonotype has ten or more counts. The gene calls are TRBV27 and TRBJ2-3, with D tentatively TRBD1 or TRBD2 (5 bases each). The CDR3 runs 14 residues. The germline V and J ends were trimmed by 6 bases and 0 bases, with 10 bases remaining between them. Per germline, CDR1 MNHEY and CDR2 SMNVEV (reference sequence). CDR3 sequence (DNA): TGTGCCAGCAGATGGGGCGGGAGCACAGATACGCAGTATTTT. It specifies CASRWGGSTDTQYF.

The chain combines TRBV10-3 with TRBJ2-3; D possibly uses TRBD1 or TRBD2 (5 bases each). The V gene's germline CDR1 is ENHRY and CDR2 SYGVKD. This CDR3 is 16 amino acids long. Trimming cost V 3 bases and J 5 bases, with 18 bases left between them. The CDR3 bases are TGTGCCATCAGTGAATCGGGCGGACACGGGAAAGATACGCAGTATTTT. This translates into CAISESGGHGKDTQYF.

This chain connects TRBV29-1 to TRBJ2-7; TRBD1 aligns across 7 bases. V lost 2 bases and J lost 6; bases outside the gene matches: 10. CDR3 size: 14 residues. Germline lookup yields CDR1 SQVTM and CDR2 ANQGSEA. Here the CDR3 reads CSVEITGVSSEQYF. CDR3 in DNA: TGCAGCGTTGAAATAACAGGGGTCTCTTCCGAGCAGTACTTC.

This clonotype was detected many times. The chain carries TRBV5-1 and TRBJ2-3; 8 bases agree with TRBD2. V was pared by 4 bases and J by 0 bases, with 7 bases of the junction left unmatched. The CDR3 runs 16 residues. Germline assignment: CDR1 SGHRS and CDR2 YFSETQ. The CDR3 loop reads CASSAGGRGSTDTQYF. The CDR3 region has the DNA TGCGCCAGCAGCGCGGGGGGCAGGGGAAGCACAGATACGCAGTATTTT.

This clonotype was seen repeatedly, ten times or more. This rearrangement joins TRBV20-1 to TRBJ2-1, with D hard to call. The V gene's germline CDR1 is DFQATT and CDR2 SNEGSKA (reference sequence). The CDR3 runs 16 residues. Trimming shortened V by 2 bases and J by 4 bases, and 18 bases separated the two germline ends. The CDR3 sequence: CSARRKRHHPYNEQFF. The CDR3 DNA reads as TGCAGTGCTAGAAGAAAGCGACACCACCCTTACAATGAGCAGTTCTTC.

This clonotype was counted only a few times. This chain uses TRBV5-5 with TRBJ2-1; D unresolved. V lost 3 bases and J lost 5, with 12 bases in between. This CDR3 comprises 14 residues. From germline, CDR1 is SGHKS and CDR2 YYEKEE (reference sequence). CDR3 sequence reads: CASSWAPENNEQFF. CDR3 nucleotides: TGTGCCAGCAGCTGGGCCCCTGAAAACAATGAGCAGTTCTTC. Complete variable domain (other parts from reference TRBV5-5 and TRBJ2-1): DAGVTQSPTHLIKTRGQQVTLRCSPISGHKSVSWYQQVLGQGPQFIFQYYEKEERGRGNFPDRFSARQFPNYSSELNVNALLLGDSALYLCASSWAPENNEQFFGPGTRLTVL.

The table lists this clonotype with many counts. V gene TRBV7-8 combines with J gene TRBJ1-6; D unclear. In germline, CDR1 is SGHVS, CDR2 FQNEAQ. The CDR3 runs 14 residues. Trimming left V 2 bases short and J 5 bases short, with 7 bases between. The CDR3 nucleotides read TGTGCCAGCAGCTTACCGGGAAATAATTCACCCCTCCACTTT. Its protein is CASSLPGNNSPLHF.

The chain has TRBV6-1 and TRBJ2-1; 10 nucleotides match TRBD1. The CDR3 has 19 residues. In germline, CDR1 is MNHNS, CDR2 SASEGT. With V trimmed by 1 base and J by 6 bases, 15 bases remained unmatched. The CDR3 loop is CASSEVWGTGTGVPNEQFF. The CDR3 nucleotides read TGTGCCAGCAGTGAAGTATGGGGGACCGGGACAGGGGTTCCCAATGAGCAGTTCTTC.

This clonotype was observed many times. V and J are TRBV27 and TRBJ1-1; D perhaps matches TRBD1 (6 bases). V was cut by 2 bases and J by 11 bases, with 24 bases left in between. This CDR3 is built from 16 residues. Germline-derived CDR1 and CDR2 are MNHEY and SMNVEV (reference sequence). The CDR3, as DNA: TGTGCCAGCAGTTTAGGGGGCCGGACGCACTTCGGTTCGGCTTTCTTT. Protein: CASSLGGRTHFGSAFF.

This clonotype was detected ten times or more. The CDR3 DNA follows: TGCAGCGTCGCTAAAGGGGGCTCGGATACGCAGTATTTT. Translated: CSVAKGGSDTQYF. This rearrangement joins TRBV29-1 to TRBJ2-3; 7 bases line up with TRBD1. V lost 6 bases and J lost 6; bases outside the gene matches: 9. Germline CDR1 is SQVTM and CDR2 is ANQGSEA. CDR3 length: 13 residues.

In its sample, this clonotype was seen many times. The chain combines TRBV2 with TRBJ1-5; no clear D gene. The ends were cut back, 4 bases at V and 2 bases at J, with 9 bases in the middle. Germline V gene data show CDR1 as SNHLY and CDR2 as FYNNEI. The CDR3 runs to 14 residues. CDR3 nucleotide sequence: TGTGCCAGCAGTGTAGGGTACGGCAATCAGCCCCAGCATTTT. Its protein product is CASSVGYGNQPQHF. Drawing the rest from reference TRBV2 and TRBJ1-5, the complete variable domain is EPEVTQTPSHQVTQMGQEVILRCVPISNHLYFYWYRQILGQKVEFLVSFYNNEISEKSEIFDDQFSVERPDGSNFTLKIRSTKLEDSAMYFCASSVGYGNQPQHFGDGTRLSIL.

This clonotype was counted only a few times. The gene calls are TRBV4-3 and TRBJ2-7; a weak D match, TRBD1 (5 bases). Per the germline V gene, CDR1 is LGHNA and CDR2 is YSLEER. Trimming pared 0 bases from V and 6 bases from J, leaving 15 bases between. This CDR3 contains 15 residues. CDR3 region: CASSQDRAGPGEQYF. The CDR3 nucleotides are TGCGCCAGCAGCCAAGATAGAGCAGGGCCTGGCGAGCAGTACTTC.

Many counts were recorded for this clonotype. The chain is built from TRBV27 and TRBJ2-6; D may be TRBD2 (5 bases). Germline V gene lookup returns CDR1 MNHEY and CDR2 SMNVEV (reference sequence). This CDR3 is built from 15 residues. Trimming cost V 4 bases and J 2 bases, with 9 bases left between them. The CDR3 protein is CASSSAGAGANVLTF. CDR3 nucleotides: TGTGCCAGCAGTTCGGCCGGGGCTGGGGCCAACGTCCTGACTTTC. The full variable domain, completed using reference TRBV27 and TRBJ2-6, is EAQVTQNPRYLITVTGKKLTVTCSQNMNHEYMSWYRQDPGLGLRQIYYSMNVEVTDKGDVPEGYKVSRKEKRNFPLILESPSPNQTSLYFCASSSAGAGANVLTFGAGSRLTVL.

The CDR3 protein is CAWGPGRTYEQYF. The CDR3 coding sequence is TGTGCCTGGGGGCCGGGACGGACTTACGAGCAGTACTTC. This chain joins TRBV30 and TRBJ2-7; D possibly matches TRBD1 or TRBD2 (5 bases each). Germline V CDR1 and CDR2: GTSNPN, SVGIG (reference sequence). The V end was cut by 5 bases, the J end by 4 bases, with 15 bases between. The CDR3 contains 13 residues.

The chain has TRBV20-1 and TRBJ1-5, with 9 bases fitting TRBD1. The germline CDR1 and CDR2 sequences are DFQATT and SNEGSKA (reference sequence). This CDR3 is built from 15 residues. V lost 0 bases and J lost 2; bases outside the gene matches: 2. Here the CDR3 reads CSARETGGRNQPQHF. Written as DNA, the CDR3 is TGCAGTGCTAGAGAAACAGGGGGCCGCAATCAGCCCCAGCATTTT.

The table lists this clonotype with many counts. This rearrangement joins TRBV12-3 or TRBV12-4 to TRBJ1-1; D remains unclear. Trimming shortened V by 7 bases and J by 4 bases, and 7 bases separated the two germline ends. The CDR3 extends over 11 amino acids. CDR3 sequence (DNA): TGTGCCAGCACCCGGTTCACTGAAGCTTTCTTT. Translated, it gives CASTRFTEAFF.

The CDR3 here is CASSSGTGGGTNEKLFF. CDR3 DNA sequence: TGTGCCAGCAGCTCCGGAACAGGGGGCGGAACTAATGAAAAACTGTTTTTT. The genes are TRBV7-9 and TRBJ1-4; 9 bases align to TRBD1. The length of the CDR3 is 17 residues. After removal of 4 bases from V and 1 base from J, the junction contained 7 bases not matched to a gene. Germline V gene data show CDR1 as SEHNR and CDR2 as FQNEAQ (reference sequence).

CDR3 in amino acids: CSSFAENTEAFF. Here the CDR3 DNA reads TGCAGCTCTTTCGCGGAGAACACTGAAGCTTTCTTT. The V call is TRBV20-1, the J call TRBJ1-1, with unresolved D. CDR3 length: 12 amino acids. Germline lookup yields CDR1 DFQATT and CDR2 SNEGSKA (reference sequence).